The 14 T cell receptor beta chains reported below all come from one sample, sequenced in a study of glioma-infiltrating T cells (dated by TCRdb to 2016 to 2017). The sample was run on an Illumina MiSeq. The iRepertoire nested amplicon-rescue multiplex PCR (arm-PCR) platform was used to amplify TCR alpha and beta CDR3 regions from RNA. TCRdb passed the public sequencing reads through fastp at Q25 and MiXCR, retaining productive beta sequences. Rows matching on CDR3 protein sequence are summarized as one entry with the most common DNA and genes. The sample table shows 160,000 or so distinct CDR3 sequences, and about 46% are seen once. Of the sample, roughly 5.4% is held by the ten largest clones. Sample: glioma tissue, nonneoplastic brain tissue, or PBMCs (not recorded which). The receptors were sampled from a human donor with low-grade glioma or glioblastoma, undergoing nonglioma brain surgery, or in good health (not recorded which).

This clonotype was seen ten or more times. The CDR3 reads CASSLGGVPYEQYF. CDR3 nucleotides: TGTGCCAGCAGTTTAGGAGGGGTTCCCTACGAGCAGTACTTC. V usage is TRBV28 and J usage is TRBJ2-7; the D gene is possibly TRBD2 (6 bases). CDR3 length: 14 amino acids. V shed 2 bases and J shed 2 bases, with 10 bases lying between them. The germline CDR1 and CDR2 sequences are MDHEN and SYDVKM.

In the case of this clonotype: A read error is possible here, since a much larger clone lies one base away. The gene calls are TRBV2 and TRBJ2-7; TRBD2 might be the D (5 bases). The CDR3 consists of 14 residues. Germline values: CDR1 SNHLY, CDR2 FYNNEI. The CDR3 spells CAGSGAAAQYEQYF. In DNA form, the CDR3 reads TGTGCCGGCAGTGGAGCAGCGGCCCAATACGAGCAGTACTTC.

This clonotype has a count of ten or more. The CDR3 region has the DNA TGCAGTGCCATCAAAGGGGGGCCTAGCACAGATACGCAGTATTTT. This encodes CSAIKGGPSTDTQYF. This chain uses TRBV20-1 with TRBJ2-3; D might be TRBD1 or TRBD2, each matching 6 bases. Germline CDR1 DFQATT, CDR2 SNEGSKA (reference sequence). The CDR3 consists of 15 residues. Trimming stripped 6 bases from V and 0 bases from J, with 16 bases between.

DNA for the CDR3: TGTGCCACCCAGACTAGCGCCAGATACAATGAGCAGTTCTTC. As protein: CATQTSARYNEQFF. V gene TRBV15 combines with J gene TRBJ2-1, with 8 bases lining up with TRBD2. V lost 8 bases, J lost 4 bases, and 7 bases stayed unmatched. Germline V lookup: CDR1 LNHNV, CDR2 YYDKDF (reference sequence). The CDR3 runs to 14 residues.

The chain carries TRBV28 and TRBJ2-1, with TRBD2 matching over 9 bases. J gave up 8 bases and V 7 bases, and 18 bases lay outside the gene matches. The CDR3 is 17 amino acids. Per the germline V gene, CDR1 is MDHEN and CDR2 is SYDVKM. CDR3 DNA sequence: TGTGCCAGCATCCCAACTCTTCTGCAGCGGGAGGTGGATGAGCAGTTCTTC. Its translation is CASIPTLLQREVDEQFF.

The V call is TRBV7-7, the J call TRBJ2-7; TRBD2 might be the D (5 bases). Germline loops: CDR1 SSHAT, CDR2 FNYEAQ (reference sequence). The CDR3 consists of 13 residues. The V and J ends lost 5 bases and 7 bases respectively, with 15 bases between them. CDR3 nucleotides: TGTGCCAGCAGCGCGAAGAGGACTGGGGAGCAGTACTTC. Its protein is CASSAKRTGEQYF.

About this clonotype: A read error may explain this, as a much larger clone is one base away. The chain joins TRBV20-1 to TRBJ2-3; D is uncertain. The CDR3 is 15 amino acids. Germline-derived CDR1 and CDR2 are DFQATT and SNEGSKA (reference sequence). V was trimmed by 2 bases and J by 3 bases, leaving 15 bases between them. The CDR3 sequence is CSARLRRKITDTQYF. In DNA form, the CDR3 reads TGCAGTGCTAGACTCAGACGGAAGATAACAGATACGCAGTATTTT.

This clonotype was seen repeatedly, ten times or more. In DNA, the CDR3 is TGTGCCAGCAGTCCACTCTTGCGGACAGGGAAGGCTCAGCCCCAGCATTTT. Protein: CASSPLLRTGKAQPQHF. The chain employs TRBV28 and TRBJ1-5; the match to TRBD1 covers 8 bases. Germline CDR1 is MDHEN and CDR2 is SYDVKM. V dropped 5 bases and J dropped 6; count of bases not matched to a gene: 15. This CDR3 is 17 amino acids long.

This clonotype was found a few times. The chain joins TRBV5-1 to TRBJ1-2, with a tentative D call TRBD1 (5 bases). The CDR3 runs 15 residues. In germline, CDR1 is SGHRS, CDR2 YFSETQ. V lost 0 bases and J lost 8, with 17 bases in between. The DNA of the CDR3 is TGCGCCAGCAGCTTGGACTCTGGGACGGCCGGCGGCTACACCTTC. It encodes CASSLDSGTAGGYTF.

This clonotype was counted at least ten times. The CDR3 DNA sequence: TGTGCCAGTAGCCCTGGGACCGCAGCTCATCAGCCCCAGCATTTT. As protein: CASSPGTAAHQPQHF. The V gene is TRBV19, the J gene TRBJ1-5, with D possibly being TRBD1 (5 bases). The CDR3 extends over 15 amino acids. Between the trimmed V and J ends, which lost 6 bases and 5 bases, there was a span of 17 bases. Germline V CDR1 and CDR2: LNHDA, SQIVND (reference sequence).

The chain recombines TRBV30 with TRBJ2-5, with a weak D call TRBD2 (5 bases). The germline V gene has CDR1 GTSNPN and CDR2 SVGIG (reference sequence). The CDR3 loop spans 16 amino acids. The V and J ends lost 0 bases and 6 bases respectively, with 20 bases between them. CDR3 coding DNA: TGTGCCTGGAGTGTTTTCGGATTGGGAGAGAGTAAGACCCAGTACTTC. Translation gives CAWSVFGLGESKTQYF.

This clonotype came up many times. The chain carries TRBV28 and TRBJ2-3; D call uncertain. V lost 6 bases, J lost 0 bases, and 13 bases lay in between. Germline V gives CDR1 MDHEN, CDR2 SYDVKM. CDR3 size: 15 residues. This CDR3 is CASSHIVGSTDTQYF. Here the CDR3 DNA reads TGTGCCAGCAGCCATATCGTCGGGAGCACAGATACGCAGTATTTT.

Note on this clonotype: This may stem from a read error, because a much larger clone lies one nucleotide away. The rearrangement links TRBV7-3 to TRBJ2-1, with 7 bases that match TRBD1. CDR1 and CDR2 from the germline V gene are SGHTA and FQGTGA. The CDR3 consists of 13 residues. The CDR3 DNA reads TGTGCCAGCAGCATGACACAGGGGAATGTGCAGTTCTTC. Its protein is CASSMTQGNVQFF.

Concerning this clonotype itself: A much larger clonotype is one base distant, so this may be a read error. No conserved phenylalanine or tryptophan ends this CDR3, so it is likely a read error. The chain combines TRBV7-2 with TRBJ2-7; unclear D gene. V was cut by 3 bases and J by 2 bases, with 11 bases left in between. This CDR3 comprises 14 residues. Germline V gives CDR1 SGHTA, CDR2 FQGNSA. The CDR3 bases are TGTGCCAGCAGCTTCCTACGGACCCCCTACGAGCAGTACTTA. It encodes CASSFLRTPYEQYL.